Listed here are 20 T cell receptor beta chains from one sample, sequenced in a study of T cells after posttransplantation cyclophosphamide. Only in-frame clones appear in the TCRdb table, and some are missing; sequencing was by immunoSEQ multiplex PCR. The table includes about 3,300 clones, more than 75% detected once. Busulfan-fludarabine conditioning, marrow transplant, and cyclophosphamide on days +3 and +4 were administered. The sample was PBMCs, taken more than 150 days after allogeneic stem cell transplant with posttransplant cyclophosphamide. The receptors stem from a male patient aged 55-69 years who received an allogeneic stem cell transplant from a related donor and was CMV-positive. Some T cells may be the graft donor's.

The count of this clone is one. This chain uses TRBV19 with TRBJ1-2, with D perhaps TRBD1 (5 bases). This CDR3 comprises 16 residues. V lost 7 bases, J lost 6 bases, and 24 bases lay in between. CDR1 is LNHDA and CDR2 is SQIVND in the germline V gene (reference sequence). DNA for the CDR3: TGTGCCAGTACCGAACGGGCGACAGTGGACCGTGATGGCTACACCTTC. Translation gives CASTERATVDRDGYTF.

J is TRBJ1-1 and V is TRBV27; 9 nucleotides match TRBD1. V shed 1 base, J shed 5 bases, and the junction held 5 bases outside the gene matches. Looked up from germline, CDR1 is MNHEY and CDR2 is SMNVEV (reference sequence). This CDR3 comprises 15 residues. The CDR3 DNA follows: TGTGCCAGCAGTTTATACGGGACAGGGAGAACTGAAGCTTTCTTT. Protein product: CASSLYGTGRTEAFF.

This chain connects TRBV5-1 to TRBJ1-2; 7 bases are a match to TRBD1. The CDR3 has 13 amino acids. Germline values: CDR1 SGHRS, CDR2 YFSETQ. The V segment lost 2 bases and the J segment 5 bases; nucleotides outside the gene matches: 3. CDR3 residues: CASSFTGDYGYTF. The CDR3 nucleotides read TGCGCCAGCAGCTTCACAGGGGATTATGGCTACACCTTC.

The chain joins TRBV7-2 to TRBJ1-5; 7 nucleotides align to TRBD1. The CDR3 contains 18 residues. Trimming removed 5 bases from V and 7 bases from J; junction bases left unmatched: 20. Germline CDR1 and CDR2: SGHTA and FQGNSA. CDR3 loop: CASSLGPHRQGSGQPQHF. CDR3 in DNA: TGTGCCAGCAGCCTAGGACCCCACCGACAGGGTTCTGGACAGCCCCAGCATTTT. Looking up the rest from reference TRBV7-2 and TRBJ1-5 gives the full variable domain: GAGVSQSPSNKVTEKGKDVELRCDPISGHTALYWYRQSLGQGLEFLIYFQGNSAPDKSGLPSDRFSAERTGGSVSTLTIQRTQQEDSAVYLCASSLGPHRQGSGQPQHFGDGTRLSIL.

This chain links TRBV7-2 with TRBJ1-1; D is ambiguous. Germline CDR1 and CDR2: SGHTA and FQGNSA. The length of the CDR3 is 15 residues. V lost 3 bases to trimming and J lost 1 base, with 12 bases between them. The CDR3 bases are TGTGCCAGCAGCTTGGTTGCGAGACAGAACACTGAAGCTTTCTTT. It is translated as CASSLVARQNTEAFF.

CDR3 nucleotide sequence: TGTGCCAGCAGCTTAATGACAGGGGTTTATTCACCCCTCCACTTT. Amino acid sequence: CASSLMTGVYSPLHF. This chain links TRBV5-6 with TRBJ1-6; 8 nucleotides match TRBD1. Germline V gene sequence: CDR1 SGHDT, CDR2 YYEEEE. Trimming at V came to 2 bases and at J to 8 bases, leaving 6 bases not matched to a gene. The length of the CDR3 is 15 residues.

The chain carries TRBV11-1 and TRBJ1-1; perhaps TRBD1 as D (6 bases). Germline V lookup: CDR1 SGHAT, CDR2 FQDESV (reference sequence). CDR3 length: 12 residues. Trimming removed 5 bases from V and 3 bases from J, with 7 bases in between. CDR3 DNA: TGTGCCAGCAGCCGACAGGACACTGAAGCTTTCTTT. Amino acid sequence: CASSRQDTEAFF.

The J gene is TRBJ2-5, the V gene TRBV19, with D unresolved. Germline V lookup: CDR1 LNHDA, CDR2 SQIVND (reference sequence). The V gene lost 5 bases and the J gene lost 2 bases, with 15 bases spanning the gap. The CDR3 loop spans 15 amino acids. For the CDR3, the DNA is TGTGCCAGTAGTGTAGGCAGAATCTCTCAAGAGACCCAGTACTTC. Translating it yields CASSVGRISQETQYF.

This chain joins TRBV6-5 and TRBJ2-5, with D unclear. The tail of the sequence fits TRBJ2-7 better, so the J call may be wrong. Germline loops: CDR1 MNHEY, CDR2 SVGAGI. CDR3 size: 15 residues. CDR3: CASSYSAGNSYEQYF. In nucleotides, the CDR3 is TGTGCCAGCAGTTACTCGGCAGGTAACTCCTACGAGCAGTACTTC.

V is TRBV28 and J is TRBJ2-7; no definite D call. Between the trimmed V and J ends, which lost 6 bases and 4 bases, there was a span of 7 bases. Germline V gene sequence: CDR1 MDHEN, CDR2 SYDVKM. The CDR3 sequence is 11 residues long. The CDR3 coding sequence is TGTGCCAGCAGCCCCTTATACGAGCAGTACTTC. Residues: CASSPLYEQYF.

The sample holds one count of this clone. The CDR3: CASSVEPGSGNTIYF. CDR3 nucleotide sequence: TGTGCCAGCAGCGTAGAACCCGGGTCCGGAAACACCATATATTTT. V and J are TRBV9 and TRBJ1-3; D gene ambiguous. Germline CDR1 SGDLS, CDR2 YYNGEE. The CDR3 extends over 15 amino acids. V lost 0 bases and J lost 4, with 11 bases in between.

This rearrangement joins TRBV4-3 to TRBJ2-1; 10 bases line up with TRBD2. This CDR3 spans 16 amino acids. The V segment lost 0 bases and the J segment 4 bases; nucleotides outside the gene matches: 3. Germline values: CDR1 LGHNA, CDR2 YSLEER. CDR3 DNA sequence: TGCGCCAGCAGCCAAGACCTAGCGGGAGCTTACAATGAGCAGTTCTTC. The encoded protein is CASSQDLAGAYNEQFF.

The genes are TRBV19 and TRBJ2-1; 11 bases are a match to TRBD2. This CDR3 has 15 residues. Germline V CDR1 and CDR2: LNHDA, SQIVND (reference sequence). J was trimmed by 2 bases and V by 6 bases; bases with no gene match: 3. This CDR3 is CASRMTSGTYNEQFF. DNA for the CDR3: TGTGCCAGTAGAATGACTAGCGGGACCTACAATGAGCAGTTCTTC.

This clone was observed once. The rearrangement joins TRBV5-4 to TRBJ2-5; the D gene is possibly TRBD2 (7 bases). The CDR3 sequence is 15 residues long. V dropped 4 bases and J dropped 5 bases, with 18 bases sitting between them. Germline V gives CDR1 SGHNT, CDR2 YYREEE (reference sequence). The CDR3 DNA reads TGTGCCAGCAGCCCCAAGGGGGGGCAAGGGGAGACCCAGTACTTC. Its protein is CASSPKGGQGETQYF. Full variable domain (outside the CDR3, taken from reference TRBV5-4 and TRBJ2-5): ETGVTQSPTHLIKTRGQQVTLRCSSQSGHNTVSWYQQALGQGPQFIFQYYREEENGRGNFPPRFSGLQFPNYSSELNVNALELDDSALYLCASSPKGGQGETQYFGPGTRLLVL.

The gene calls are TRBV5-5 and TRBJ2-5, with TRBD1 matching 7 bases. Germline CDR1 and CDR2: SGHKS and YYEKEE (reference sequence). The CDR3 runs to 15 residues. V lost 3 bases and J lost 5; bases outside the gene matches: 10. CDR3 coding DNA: TGTGCCAGCAGCTCGCTGGACAGGTGGGGGGAGACCCAGTACTTC. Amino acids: CASSSLDRWGETQYF.

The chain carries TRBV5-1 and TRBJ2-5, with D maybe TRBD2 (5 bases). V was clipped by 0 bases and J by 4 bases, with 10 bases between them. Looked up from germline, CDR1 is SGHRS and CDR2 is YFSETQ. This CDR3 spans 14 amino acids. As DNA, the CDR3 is TGCGCCAGCAGCTTGGCCGGGGTAAGAGAGACCCAGTACTTC. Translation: CASSLAGVRETQYF.

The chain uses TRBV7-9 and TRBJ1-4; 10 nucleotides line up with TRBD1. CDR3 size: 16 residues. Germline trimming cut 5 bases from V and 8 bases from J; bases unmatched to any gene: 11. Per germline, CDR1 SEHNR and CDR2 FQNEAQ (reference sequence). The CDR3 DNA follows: TGTGCCAGCAGCCCCAGCCAGGGACAGGGGATCGAAAAACTGTTTTTT. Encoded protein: CASSPSQGQGIEKLFF.

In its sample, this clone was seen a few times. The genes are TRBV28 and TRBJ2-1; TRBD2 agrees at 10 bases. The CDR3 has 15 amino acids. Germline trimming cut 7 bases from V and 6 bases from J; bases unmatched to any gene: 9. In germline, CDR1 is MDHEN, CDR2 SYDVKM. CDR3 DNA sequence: TGTGCCAGCACTCCAAGCGGGGGGGCCCTCAATGAGCAGTTCTTC. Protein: CASTPSGGALNEQFF.

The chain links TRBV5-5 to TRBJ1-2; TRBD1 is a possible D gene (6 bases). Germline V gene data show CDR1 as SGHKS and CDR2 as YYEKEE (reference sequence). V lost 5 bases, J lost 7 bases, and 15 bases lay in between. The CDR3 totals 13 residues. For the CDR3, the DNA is TGTGCCAGCAGTCAGTTCGGGGGGCTTGGCTACACCTTC. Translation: CASSQFGGLGYTF.

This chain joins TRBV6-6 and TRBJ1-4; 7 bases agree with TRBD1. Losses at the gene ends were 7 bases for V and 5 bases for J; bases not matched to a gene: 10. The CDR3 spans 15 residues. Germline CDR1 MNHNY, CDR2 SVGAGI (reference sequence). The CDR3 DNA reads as TGTGCCAGCAACATAAGGGGGCTCCCAAATGAAAAACTGTTTTTT. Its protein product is CASNIRGLPNEKLFF.